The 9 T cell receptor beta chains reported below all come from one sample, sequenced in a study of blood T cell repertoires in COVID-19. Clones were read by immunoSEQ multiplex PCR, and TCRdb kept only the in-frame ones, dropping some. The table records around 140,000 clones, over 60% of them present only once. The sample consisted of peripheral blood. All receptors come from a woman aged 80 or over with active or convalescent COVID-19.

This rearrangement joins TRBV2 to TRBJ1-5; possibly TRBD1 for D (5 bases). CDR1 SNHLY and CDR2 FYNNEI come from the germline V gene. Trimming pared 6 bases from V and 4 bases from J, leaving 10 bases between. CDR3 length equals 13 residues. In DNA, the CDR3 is TGTGCCAGCAGCCGACAGCCAAATCAGCCCCAGCATTTT. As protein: CASSRQPNQPQHF.

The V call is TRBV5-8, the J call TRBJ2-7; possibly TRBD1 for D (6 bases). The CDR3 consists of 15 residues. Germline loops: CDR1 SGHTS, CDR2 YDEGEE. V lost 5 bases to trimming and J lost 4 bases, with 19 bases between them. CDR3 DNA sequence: TGTGCCAGCAGGAACCGGGACACAGCTCGATACGAGCAGTACTTC. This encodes CASRNRDTARYEQYF.

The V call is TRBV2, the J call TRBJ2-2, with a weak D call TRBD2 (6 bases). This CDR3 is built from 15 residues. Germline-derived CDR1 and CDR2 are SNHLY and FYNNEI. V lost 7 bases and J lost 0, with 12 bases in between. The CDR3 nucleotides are TGTGCCAGCATCCGGGAGCGGACGAACACCGGGGAGCTGTTTTTT. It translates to CASIRERTNTGELFF.

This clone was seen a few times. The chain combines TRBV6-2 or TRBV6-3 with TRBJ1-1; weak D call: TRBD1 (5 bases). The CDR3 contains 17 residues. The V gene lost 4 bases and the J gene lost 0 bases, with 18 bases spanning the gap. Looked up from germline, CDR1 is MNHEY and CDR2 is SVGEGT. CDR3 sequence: CASSSTFGGWMNTEAFF. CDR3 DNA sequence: TGTGCCAGCAGTTCCACCTTCGGGGGGTGGATGAACACTGAAGCTTTCTTT.

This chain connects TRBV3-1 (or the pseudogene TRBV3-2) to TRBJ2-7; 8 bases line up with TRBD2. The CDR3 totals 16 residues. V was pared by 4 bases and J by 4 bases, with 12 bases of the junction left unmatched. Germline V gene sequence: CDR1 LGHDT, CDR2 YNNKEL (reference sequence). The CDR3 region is CASSLRGGSSWYEQYF. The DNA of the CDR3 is TGTGCCAGCAGCCTCCGCGGGGGGTCTAGCTGGTACGAGCAGTACTTC.

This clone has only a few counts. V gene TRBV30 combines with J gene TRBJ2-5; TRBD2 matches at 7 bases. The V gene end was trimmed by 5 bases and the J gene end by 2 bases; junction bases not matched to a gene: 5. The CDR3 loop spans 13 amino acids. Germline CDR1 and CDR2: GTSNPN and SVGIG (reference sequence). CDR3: CAWGLEKQETQYF. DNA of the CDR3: TGTGCCTGGGGACTAGAGAAACAAGAGACCCAGTACTTC.

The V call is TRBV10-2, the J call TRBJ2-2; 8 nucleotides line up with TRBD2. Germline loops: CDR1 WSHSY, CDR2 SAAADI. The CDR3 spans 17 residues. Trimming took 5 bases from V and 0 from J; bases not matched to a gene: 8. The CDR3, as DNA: TGCGCCAGCAGTCAAACTGCGGGGGGTGCGAACACCGGGGAGCTGTTTTTT. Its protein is CASSQTAGGANTGELFF.

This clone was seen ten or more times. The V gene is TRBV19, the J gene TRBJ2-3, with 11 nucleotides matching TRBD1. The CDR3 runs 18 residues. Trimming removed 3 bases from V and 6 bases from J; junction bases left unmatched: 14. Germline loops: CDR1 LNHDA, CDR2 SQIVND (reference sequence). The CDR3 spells CASSIKIFSDRGPDTQYF. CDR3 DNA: TGTGCCAGTAGTATTAAAATATTTTCGGACAGGGGGCCGGATACGCAGTATTTT.

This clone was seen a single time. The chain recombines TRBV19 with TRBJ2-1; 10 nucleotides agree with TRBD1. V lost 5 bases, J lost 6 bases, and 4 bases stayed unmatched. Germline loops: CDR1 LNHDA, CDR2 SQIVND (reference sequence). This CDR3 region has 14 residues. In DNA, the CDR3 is TGTGCCAGTAGTTGGGGACAGGGGACCAATGAGCAGTTCTTC. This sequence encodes CASSWGQGTNEQFF. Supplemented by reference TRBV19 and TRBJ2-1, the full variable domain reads DGGITQSPKYLFRKEGQNVTLSCEQNLNHDAMYWYRQDPGQGLRLIYYSQIVNDFQKGDIAEGYSVSREKKESFPLTVTSAQKNPTAFYLCASSWGQGTNEQFFGPGTRLTVL.